This TCR beta chain is from a study of T cell responses to AZD1222 COVID-19 vaccine (dated by TCRdb to the early 2020s). Some background on the complete study: TCR sequencing covered some 250 trial participants: about 210 given two doses of AZD1222 and some 25 given two doses of MenACWY control vaccine. Enrollment into the trials was organized by age into subgroups of 18-55, 56-69 and 70-plus years, and those subgroups contained approximately 160, 26 and 62 TCR-sequenced participants, respectively. The paper as a whole reports these results and caveats: Because no samples from the day 14 peak response were available, repertoires could be characterized only after the peak T cell response. Participants were mostly white British, with more females than males. The authors suggested clonal diversity may have been underestimated. The 56-69-year group was small, and its depth increase did not reach significance, likely because of low power. Reportedly, almost half of the unique spike-specific TCRs recognized epitopes lying outside the regions that are mutated in the B.1.351 and B.1.1.7 variants. Conclusions about previously exposed vaccinees are limited because only six or seven AZD1222 recipients were SARS-CoV-2 seropositive at baseline. The whole spike protein was spanned by vaccine-associated CD4 TCRs, and dominant responses were seen in regions 160-218 and 743-854. Spike-specific TCR breadth and depth rose significantly after two AZD1222 doses compared with day 0 and with MenACWY recipients.

The germline V gene encodes CDR1 SGHRS and CDR2 YFSETQ. Trimming costs V 3 bases and J 3 bases, and their ends lie 18 bases apart. Its CDR3 holds 16 amino acids, cysteine through phenylalanine. Only the CDR3 region is kept as DNA, spanning 48 bases read in frame from base 1. The CDR3 regions of human TCRbeta chains were subjected to immunosequencing. As for the authors' bioinformatics: Repertoire TCRs were checked for matches against a reference library of SARS-CoV-2-specific TCRs that had been generated using the MIRA antigen-specificity platform. Breadth was defined as the fraction of unique TCRs that were SARS-CoV-2-associated. Depth was defined as the fraction of total T cells that were SARS-CoV-2-associated. Using the MIRA data, each spike-specific TCR was mapped to the spike region that the TCR reacts to and placed in a CD4 or CD8 class. Log10-transformed breadth and depth values were compared by one-way ANOVA with Sidak's multiple comparisons tests. TCRdb's version of the immuneACCESS table is confined to in-frame rearrangements and falls short of the full clone set. An unresolved V gene accounts for under half of the shortfall where checked; the remainder is of unknown origin. V and J calls and clone size follow that table, whereas D and trimming were derived from the DNA. Within this sample are 150,000 to 160,000 clones, with about 90% of them counted one time only. The top ten constitute 5.5% of the sample.

In regard to this clone: What antigen it recognizes has not been identified. Base qualities are not recorded, but no much larger clone differs from it by a single base.

The sample's time point label, in plain terms: baseline before first vaccination. Taken with the paper, the label for treatment or condition translates to: meningococcal conjugate vaccine given as trial control. The vaccinee samples were drawn from two UK trials, COV001 and COV002, one of which was a single-blind randomized controlled phase 2/3 trial testing AZD1222 (ChAdOx1 nCoV-19) in healthy adults. Trial participant PBMC samples were collected at day 0 and day 28 after the second dose for TCRbeta chain sequencing. The chain uses TRBV5-1 and TRBJ1-1, with an unclear D gene assignment. The origin of this receptor is an adult in good health. The material was peripheral blood, obtained on day 0 of MenACWY control vaccination. The nucleotide sequence is given as TGCGCCAGCAGCTCCCTTGCTCTGGCAGTGTACACTGAAGCTTTCTTT. Translated, this is CASSSLALAVYTEAFF.